The entry below describes one TCR beta chain. This sample was taken from a study of blood T cell repertoires in COVID-19. Study information: Both acute and convalescent COVID-19 samples were obtained from the United States, Italy and Spain. T cells, B-cell-depleted T cells, or PBMCs supplied cDNA or gDNA.

In the authors' methods: Amplified reference gene primers provided the basis for estimating nucleated cell counts. Some clones are missing from TCRdb's copy, which holds only in-frame ones; the method was immunoSEQ multiplex PCR. The D gene and trimming were derived from the DNA, and the V and J assignments and clone size from that table. The table lists over 200,000 clones, more than 85% of them singletons. Seattle patients were enrolled during active infection and followed longitudinally. The clonotype comes from a person aged 18-35 years with COVID-19, enrolled during active disease. Sequenced input: peripheral blood.

CDR3 sequence: CASSHGQDTPQYF. As DNA, the CDR3 is TGTGCCAGCAGCCACGGACAGGACACCCCCCAGTACTTC. This sequence joins TRBV11-3 and TRBJ2-5; 7 positions match TRBD1. Germline V gene sequence: CDR1 SGHNT, CDR2 YENEEA. The J segment lost 9 bases and the V segment lost 5 bases, leaving 9 bases of the junction unmatched. The CDR3 loop spans 13 amino acids.